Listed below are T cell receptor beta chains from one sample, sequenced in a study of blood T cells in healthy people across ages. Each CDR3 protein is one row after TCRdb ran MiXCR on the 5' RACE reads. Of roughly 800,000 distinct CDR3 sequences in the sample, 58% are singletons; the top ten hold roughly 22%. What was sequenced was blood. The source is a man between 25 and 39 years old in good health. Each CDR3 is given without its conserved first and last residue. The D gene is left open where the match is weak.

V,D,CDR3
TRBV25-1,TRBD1,ASSEYGTGTNEQF
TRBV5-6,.,ASSLVPPEYNEQF
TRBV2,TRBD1,ASRLTGTVYSEQF
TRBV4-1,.,ASSQDDRTNDEAF
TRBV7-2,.,ASSFSGGDNQPQH
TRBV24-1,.,ATERTHSGFNTGELF
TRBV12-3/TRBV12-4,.,ASSWNPSSDEQY
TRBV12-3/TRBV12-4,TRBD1,ASSMGQAVGTQY
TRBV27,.,ASSLSSGTAYEQY
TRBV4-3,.,ASSRRNNEQF
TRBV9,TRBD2,ASSVGAGATNEQF
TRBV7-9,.,ASSRNLAEQF
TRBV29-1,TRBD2,SVRLAWEAQY
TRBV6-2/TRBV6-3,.,ASANFLDQF
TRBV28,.,ASSFRAAFNEQF
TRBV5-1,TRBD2,ASSPDSGGRNEQF
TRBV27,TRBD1,ASRAQGIFYGYA
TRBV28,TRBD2,ASSPPASGSVNEQY
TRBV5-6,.,ASSLDSALEAF
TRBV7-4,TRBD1,AAGGQGLGEQF
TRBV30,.,AWRAGWGPPYNEQF
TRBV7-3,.,ASSPSYAGTDTQY
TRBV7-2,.,ASSKVATATDTQY
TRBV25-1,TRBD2,ASSDLAGVRQETQY
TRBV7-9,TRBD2,ASRTNGGGSPYEQY
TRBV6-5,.,ASNKPGHNTEAF
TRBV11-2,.,ASSPGAGYGNEQF
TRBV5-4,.,ASSSLWGRNTEAF
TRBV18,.,ASSVQETQY
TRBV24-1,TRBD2,ATSDPRTSGSERF
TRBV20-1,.,SARPITEGSYEQY
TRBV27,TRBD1,ASSLFNRGLDGYT
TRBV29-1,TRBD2,SVDSSGTLTDTQY
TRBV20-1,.,SAQDYNEQF
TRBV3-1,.,ASSPASYTTQY
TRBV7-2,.,ASSLMGGLSYEQY
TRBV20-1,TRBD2,SATRELAVDTQY
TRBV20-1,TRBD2,SARSLAGVSLSSSSYNEQF
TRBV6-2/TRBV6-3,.,ASSYERVQETQY
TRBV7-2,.,ASSLASGGTPYEQY
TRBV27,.,ASSGTIAGELF
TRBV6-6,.,ASSYSGVSEKLF
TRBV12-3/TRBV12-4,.,ASSFNRNTEAF
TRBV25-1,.,ASNRGNTIY
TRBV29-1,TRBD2,SGLGLAGGVEQF
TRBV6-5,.,ASSTGTENTGELF
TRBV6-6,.,ASSGVSEAF
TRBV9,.,ASSGRDSTYEQY
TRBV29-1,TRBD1,SALKQGNPTDTQY
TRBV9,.,ASSNYNEQF
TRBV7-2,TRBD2,ASSYTSGSHNEQY
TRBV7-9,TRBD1,ASRPPGTAYGYT
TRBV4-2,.,ASALGRGSSYEQY
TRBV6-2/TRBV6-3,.,ASSYLSLDSGKNIQY
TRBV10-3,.,AISGGMGYEQF
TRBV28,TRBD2,ASEGSGRYYEQY
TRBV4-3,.,ASSSRSRYEQY
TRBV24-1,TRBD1,ATSDPGQGATYNEQF
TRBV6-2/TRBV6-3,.,ASSYRVELAKNIQY